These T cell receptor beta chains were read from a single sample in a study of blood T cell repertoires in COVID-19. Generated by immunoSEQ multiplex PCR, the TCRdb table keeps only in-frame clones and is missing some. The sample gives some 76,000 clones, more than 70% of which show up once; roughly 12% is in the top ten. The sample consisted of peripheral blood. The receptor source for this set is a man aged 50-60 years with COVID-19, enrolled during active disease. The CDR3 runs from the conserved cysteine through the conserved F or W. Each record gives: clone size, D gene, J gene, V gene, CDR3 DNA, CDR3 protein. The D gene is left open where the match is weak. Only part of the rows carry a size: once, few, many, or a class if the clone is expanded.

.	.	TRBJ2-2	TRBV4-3	TGCGCCAGCAGCCAAGAGGAGGGGCACACCGGGGAGCTGTTTTTT	CASSQEEGHTGELFF
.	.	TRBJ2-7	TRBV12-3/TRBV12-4	TGTGCCAGCAGTGTATACTACGAGCAGTACTTC	CASSVYYEQYF
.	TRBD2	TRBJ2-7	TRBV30	TGTGCCTGGAGTTCACACCGACTAGCGGGAGGGGCCTACGAGCAGTACTTC	CAWSSHRLAGGAYEQYF
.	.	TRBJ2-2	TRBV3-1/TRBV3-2	TGTGCCAGTCGACAGGTGAACACCGGGGAGCTGTTTTTT	CASRQVNTGELFF
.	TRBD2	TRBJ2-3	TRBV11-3	TGTGCCAGCAGCATGGGACTAGGGGCAGCAGATACGCAGTATTTT	CASSMGLGAADTQYF
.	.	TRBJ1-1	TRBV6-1	TGTGCCAGCAGTGATTTCCGGGAGGCTTTCTTT	CASSDFREAFF
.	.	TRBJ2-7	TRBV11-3	TGTGCCAGCACCTCGACACAGAGGAGGACCTACGAGCAGTACTTC	CASTSTQRRTYEQYF
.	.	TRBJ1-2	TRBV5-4	TGTGCCAGCAGCCCCACATTGCAGGCCAGGGGCCACTATGGCTACACCTTC	CASSPTLQARGHYGYTF
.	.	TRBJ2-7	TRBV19	TGTGCCAGTAGTATGAACAGGGCCCACGAGCAGTACTTC	CASSMNRAHEQYF
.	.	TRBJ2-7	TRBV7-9	TGTGCCAGCAGTCCCGGACAGTCCGCCGAGCAGTACTTC	CASSPGQSAEQYF
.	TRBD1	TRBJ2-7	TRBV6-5	TGTGCCAGCAGTTACAGGGGGCTCCTCTCCGACGAGCAGTACTTC	CASSYRGLLSDEQYF
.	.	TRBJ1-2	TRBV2	TGTGCCAGCAGTGACAGCACAGGGAACTATGGCTACACCTTC	CASSDSTGNYGYTF
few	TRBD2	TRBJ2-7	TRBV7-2	TGTGCCAGCAGCTTAGTGGCGGGAGTAACCTACGAGCAGTACTTC	CASSLVAGVTYEQYF
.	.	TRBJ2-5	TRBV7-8	TGTGCCAGCAGCTTAATTAGGGGGCAAGAGACCCAGTACTTC	CASSLIRGQETQYF
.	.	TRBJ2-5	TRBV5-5	TGTGCCAGCAGCTTGCCAGGGGCCAAGATTTCGGAGACCCAGTACTTC	CASSLPGAKISETQYF
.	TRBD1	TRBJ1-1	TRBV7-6	TGTGCCAGCAGCACGACAGGGGGTGAAGCTTTCTTT	CASSTTGGEAFF
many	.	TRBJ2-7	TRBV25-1	TGTGCCAGCAGCAACGACAGGAACTACGAGCAGTACTTC	CASSNDRNYEQYF
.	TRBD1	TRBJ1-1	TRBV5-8	TGTGCCAGCAGCCGCGGACAGGGGCGGTCGAACACTGAAGCTTTCTTT	CASSRGQGRSNTEAFF
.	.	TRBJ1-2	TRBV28	TGTGCCAGCAGGGAGGACAGCAGCTATGGCTACACCTTC	CASREDSSYGYTF
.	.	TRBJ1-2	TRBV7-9	TGTGCCAGCAGCTTGGGGGCAGGGGCGAGCACCTTC	CASSLGAGASTF
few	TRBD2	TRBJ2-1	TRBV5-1	TGCGCCAGCACTCTTAGCGGGAAGGTCCACAATGAGCAGTTCTTC	CASTLSGKVHNEQFF
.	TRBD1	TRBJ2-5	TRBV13	TGTGCCAGCAGCTTACCGGGACAGGGAGAGACCCAGTACTTC	CASSLPGQGETQYF
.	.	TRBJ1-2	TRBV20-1	TGCAGTGCTAAGGGGCTCTATGGCTACACCTTC	CSAKGLYGYTF
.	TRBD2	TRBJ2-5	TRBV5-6	TGTGCCAGCAGCTTCCGGACTAGCGGAAATCAAAGGGCCCAGTACTTC	CASSFRTSGNQRAQYF
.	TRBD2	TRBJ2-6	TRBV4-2	TGTGCCAGCAGCCAAGAAGCGGGGTCGGTCTCTGGGGCCAACGTCCTGACTTTC	CASSQEAGSVSGANVLTF
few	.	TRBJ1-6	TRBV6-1	TGTGCCAGCAGTGACCCCCCAGACAATAATTCACCCCTCCACTTT	CASSDPPDNNSPLHF
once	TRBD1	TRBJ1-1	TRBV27	TGTGCCAGCAGTTTACGACAGGGGCCCCCATCGAACACTGAAGCTTTCTTT	CASSLRQGPPSNTEAFF
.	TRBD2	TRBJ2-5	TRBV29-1	TGCAGCCCGTCGGGACTAGCGGAAGAGACCCAGTACTTC	CSPSGLAEETQYF
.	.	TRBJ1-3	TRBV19	TGTGCCAGTAGCACAGGGAGTTCTGGAAACACCATATATTTT	CASSTGSSGNTIYF
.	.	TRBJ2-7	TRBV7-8	TGTGCCAGCAGCTTAAATAGCGCCCAACCCTACGAGCAGTACTTC	CASSLNSAQPYEQYF
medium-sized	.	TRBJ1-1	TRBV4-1	TGCGCCAGCAGCCACCCTCTGAACACTGAAGCTTTCTTT	CASSHPLNTEAFF
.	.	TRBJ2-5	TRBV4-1	TGCGCCAGCAGCCAAGGGGTACTATATCAAGAGACCCAGTACTTC	CASSQGVLYQETQYF
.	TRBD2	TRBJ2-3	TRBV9	TGTGCCAGCAGCTCATTACTAGCGGGAGGGCCAGATACGCAGTATTTT	CASSSLLAGGPDTQYF
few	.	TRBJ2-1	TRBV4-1	TGCGCCAGCAGCCAAGTTGGCGGGGAGAATGAGCAGTTCTTC	CASSQVGGENEQFF
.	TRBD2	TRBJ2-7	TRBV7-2	TGTGCCAGCAGTCGAACTAGCGGGGCACTCTACGAGCAGTACTTC	CASSRTSGALYEQYF
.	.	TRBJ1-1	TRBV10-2	TGCGCCAGCAGGGGAGGCACTGAAGCTTTCTTT	CASRGGTEAFF
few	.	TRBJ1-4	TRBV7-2	TGTGCCAGCAGCTTAGCGGGGCTCTATAATGAAAAACTGTTTTTT	CASSLAGLYNEKLFF
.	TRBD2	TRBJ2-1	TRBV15	TGTGCCACCAGCAGAGATTATGGCGGGAGGGCCAATGAGCAGTTCTTC	CATSRDYGGRANEQFF
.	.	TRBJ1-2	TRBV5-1	TGCGCCAGCAGCTTGGCCGCAGGGGAAGGCTACACCTTC	CASSLAAGEGYTF
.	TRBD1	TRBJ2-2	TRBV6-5	TGTGCCAGCAGACGACAGGGGACCACCGGGGAGCTGTTTTTT	CASRRQGTTGELFF
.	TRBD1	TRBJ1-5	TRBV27	TGTGCCAGCAGGAGGACAGGTCCTGAGGGCAATCAGCCCCAGCATTTT	CASRRTGPEGNQPQHF
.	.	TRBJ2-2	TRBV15	TGTGCCACCAGTCCCAGGGGGCGGGGGACCGGGGAGCTGTTTTTT	CATSPRGRGTGELFF